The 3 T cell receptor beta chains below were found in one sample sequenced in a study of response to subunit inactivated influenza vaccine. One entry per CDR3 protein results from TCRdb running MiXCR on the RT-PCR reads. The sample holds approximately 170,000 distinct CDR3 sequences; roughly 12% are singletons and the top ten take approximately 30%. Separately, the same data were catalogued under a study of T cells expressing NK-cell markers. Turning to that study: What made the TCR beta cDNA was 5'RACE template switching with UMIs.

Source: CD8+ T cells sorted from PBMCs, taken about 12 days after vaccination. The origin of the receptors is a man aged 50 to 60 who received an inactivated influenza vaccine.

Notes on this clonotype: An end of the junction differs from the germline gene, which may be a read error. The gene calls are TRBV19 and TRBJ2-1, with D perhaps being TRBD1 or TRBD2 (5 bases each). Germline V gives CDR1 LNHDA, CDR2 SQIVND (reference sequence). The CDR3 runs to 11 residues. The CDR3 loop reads CASIQGPRLSF. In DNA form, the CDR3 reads TGTGCCAGTATCCAGGGACCCCGCCTGTCCTTC.

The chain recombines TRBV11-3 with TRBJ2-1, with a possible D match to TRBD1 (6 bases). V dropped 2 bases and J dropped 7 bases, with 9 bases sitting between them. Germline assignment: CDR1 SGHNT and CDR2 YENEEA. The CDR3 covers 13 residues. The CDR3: CASSLPGVNEQFF. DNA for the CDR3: TGTGCCAGCAGCTTACCAGGGGTGAATGAGCAGTTCTTC.

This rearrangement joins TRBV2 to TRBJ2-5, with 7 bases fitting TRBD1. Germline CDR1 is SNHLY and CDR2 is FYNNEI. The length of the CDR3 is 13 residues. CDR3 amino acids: CSPVGGPGETQYF. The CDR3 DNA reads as TGTTCTCCGGTAGGGGGCCCAGGGGAGACCCAGTACTTC.